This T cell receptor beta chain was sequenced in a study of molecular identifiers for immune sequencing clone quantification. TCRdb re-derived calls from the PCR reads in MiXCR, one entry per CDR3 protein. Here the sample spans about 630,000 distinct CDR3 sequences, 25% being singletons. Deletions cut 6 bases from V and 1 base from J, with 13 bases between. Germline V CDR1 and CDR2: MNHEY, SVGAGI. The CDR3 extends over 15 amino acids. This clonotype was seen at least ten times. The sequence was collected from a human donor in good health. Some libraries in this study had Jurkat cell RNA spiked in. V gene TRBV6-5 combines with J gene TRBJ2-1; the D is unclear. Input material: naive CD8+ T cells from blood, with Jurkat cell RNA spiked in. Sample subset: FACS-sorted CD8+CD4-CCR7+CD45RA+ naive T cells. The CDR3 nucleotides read TGTGCCAGCAGCCCTTCCCTGGGATCCTACAATGAGCAGTTCTTC. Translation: CASSPSLGSYNEQFF.